This T cell receptor (beta chain) was found in a study of blood T cell repertoires in COVID-19. As for the study in general: Spain, Italy and the United States supplied samples that represented acute and convalescent COVID-19.

The CDR3 is made up of 13 amino acids. Trimming left V 1 base short and J 3 bases short, with 7 bases between. The germline V gene has CDR1 LNHDA and CDR2 SQIVND (reference sequence). In Seattle, patients joined the study during active infection and were tracked longitudinally. In the source study's methods: Amplifying reference gene primers gave estimates of nucleated cell counts. Clones were sequenced by immunoSEQ multiplex PCR, and TCRdb holds only the in-frame ones, with some missing. From that table come the V and J calls and clone size; the DNA was used to work out D and trimming. The sample shows hundreds of thousands of clones, 65% to 90% of them seen only once.

The gene calls are TRBV19 and TRBJ2-7; D remains unclear. This receptor was obtained from a man aged 50-60 years with COVID-19, enrolled during active disease. The specimen sequenced was peripheral blood. CDR3 sequence: CASSIALNYEQYF. The CDR3 coding sequence is TGTGCCAGTAGTATAGCCCTTAACTACGAGCAGTACTTC.